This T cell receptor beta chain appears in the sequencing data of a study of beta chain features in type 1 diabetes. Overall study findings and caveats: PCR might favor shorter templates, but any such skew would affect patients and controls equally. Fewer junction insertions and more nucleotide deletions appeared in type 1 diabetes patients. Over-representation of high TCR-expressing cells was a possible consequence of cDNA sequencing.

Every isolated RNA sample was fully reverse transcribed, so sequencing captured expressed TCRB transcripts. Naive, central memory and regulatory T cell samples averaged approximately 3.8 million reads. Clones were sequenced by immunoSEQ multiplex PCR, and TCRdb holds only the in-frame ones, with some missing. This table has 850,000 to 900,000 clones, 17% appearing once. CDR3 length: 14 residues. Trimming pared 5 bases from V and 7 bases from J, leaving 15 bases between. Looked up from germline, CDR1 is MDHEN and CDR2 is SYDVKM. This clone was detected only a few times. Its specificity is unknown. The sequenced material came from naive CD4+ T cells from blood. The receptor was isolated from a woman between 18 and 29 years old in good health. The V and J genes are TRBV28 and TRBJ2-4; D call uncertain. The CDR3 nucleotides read TGTGCCAGCAGTCCCCTCTCGTTTTGGAACATTCAGTACTTC. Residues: CASSPLSFWNIQYF.